This paragraph covers one TCR beta chain sequence. The data were obtained in a study of blood T cell repertoires in COVID-19. About the study: Sites in the United States, Italy and Spain provided acute and convalescent COVID-19 samples. In each case, the material was cDNA or gDNA derived from T cells, B-cell-depleted T cells, or PBMCs.

Authors' methods: Researchers report that nucleated cell counts were estimated from reference gene primer amplification. The assay was immunoSEQ multiplex PCR, and TCRdb's table has in-frame clones only and misses some. V, J and clone size derive from that table, while D and trimming were established from the DNA sequence. The sample lists about 55,000 clones; 80% to 95% were seen once. The CDR3 loop spans 12 amino acids. Germline-derived CDR1 and CDR2 are MGHRA and YSYEKL. V was clipped by 0 bases and J by 9 bases, with 6 bases between them. The V and J genes are TRBV4-1 and TRBJ1-5, with no clear D. The sample comprised peripheral blood. The receptor was derived from a human donor with active COVID-19. The donor label of this sample is uncertain. The CDR3 protein is CASSQDVGPQHF. CDR3 nucleotide sequence: TGCGCCAGCAGCCAAGATGTCGGGCCCCAGCATTTT.